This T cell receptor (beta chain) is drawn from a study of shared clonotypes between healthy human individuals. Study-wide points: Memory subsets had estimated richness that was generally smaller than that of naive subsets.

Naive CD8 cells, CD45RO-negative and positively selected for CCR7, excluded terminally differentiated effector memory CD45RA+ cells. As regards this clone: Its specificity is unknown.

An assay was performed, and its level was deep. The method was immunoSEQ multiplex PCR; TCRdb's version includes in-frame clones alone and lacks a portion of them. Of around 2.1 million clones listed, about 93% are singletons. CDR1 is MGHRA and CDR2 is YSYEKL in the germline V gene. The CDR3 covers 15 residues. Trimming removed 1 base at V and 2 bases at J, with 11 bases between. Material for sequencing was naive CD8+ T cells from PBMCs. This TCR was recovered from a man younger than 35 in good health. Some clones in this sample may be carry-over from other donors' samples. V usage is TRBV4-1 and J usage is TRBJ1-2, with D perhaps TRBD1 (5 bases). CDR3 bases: TGCGCCAGCAGCCAAGGTGCGGGGGTAAACTATGGCTACACCTTC. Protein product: CASSQGAGVNYGYTF.